What follows is one TCR beta chain and its context. TCRdb keeps only in-frame clones here, not all; method: immunoSEQ multiplex PCR. Here the sample spans roughly 1 million clones, 65% to 80% being singletons. The data were obtained in a study of shared clonotypes between healthy human individuals. About the research overall: Every donor yielded three CD4 naive, three CD4 memory, two CD8 naive and one CD8 memory plate.

The germline V gene encodes CDR1 SSHAT and CDR2 FNYEAQ (reference sequence). The CDR3 has 13 amino acids. The chain carries TRBV7-7 and TRBJ2-1, with TRBD1 matching over 9 bases. The TCR sequence derives from a man between 18 and 35 years old in good health. Sequences were obtained from memory CD4+ T cells sorted from blood. The subset here: CD45RA-negative fraction. This CDR3 is CASSPGQGNEQFF. CDR3 bases: TGTGCTAGCTCACCGGGACAGGGCAATGAGCAGTTCTTC.